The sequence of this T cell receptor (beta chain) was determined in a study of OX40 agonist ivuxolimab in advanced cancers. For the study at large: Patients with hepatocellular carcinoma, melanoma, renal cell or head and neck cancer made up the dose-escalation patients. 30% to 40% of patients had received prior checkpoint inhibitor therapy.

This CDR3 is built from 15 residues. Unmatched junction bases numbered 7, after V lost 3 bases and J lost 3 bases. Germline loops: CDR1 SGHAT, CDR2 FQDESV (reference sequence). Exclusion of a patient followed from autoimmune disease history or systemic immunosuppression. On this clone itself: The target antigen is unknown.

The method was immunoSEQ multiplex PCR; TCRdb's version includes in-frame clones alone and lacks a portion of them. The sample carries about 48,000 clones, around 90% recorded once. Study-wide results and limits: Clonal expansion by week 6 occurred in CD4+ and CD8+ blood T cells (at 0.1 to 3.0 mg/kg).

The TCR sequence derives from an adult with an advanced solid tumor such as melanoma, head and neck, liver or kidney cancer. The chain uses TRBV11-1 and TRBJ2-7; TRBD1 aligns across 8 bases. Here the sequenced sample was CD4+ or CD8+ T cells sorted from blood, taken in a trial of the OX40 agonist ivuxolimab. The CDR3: CASSLGGTGGYEQYF. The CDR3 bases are TGTGCCAGCAGCTTGGGAGGAACAGGGGGCTACGAGCAGTACTTC.